Listed here are 28 T cell receptor beta chains from one sample, sequenced in a study of CD8 T cells in Susac syndrome. Random hexamers were used to reverse transcribe the RNA input (about 0.45 to 1 ug). MiXCR was run by TCRdb on the immunoSEQ multiplex PCR reads, yielding one entry per CDR3 protein. The sample has roughly 140,000 distinct CDR3 sequences; over 85% are singletons. The specimen was CD8+ T cells from PBMCs. The receptors stem from a human donor in good health.

The rearrangement joins TRBV7-9 to TRBJ1-2; unclear D gene. Looked up from germline, CDR1 is SEHNR and CDR2 is FQNEAQ (reference sequence). The CDR3 consists of 13 residues. V was trimmed by 3 bases and J by 2 bases, leaving 7 bases between them. The CDR3 loop reads CASSFAGNYGYTF. The CDR3 DNA reads as TGTGCCAGCAGCTTTGCGGGAAACTATGGCTACACCTTC.

The V and J genes are TRBV28 and TRBJ2-5, with 7 bases aligning to TRBD2. The CDR3 runs to 15 residues. Trimming removed 5 bases from V and 3 bases from J; junction bases left unmatched: 9. Germline V gives CDR1 MDHEN, CDR2 SYDVKM. CDR3 sequence: CASSLGVAGKETQYF. CDR3 coding DNA: TGTGCCAGCAGTCTTGGGGTAGCGGGTAAAGAGACCCAGTACTTC.

This chain links TRBV19 with TRBJ1-5; 8 bases fit TRBD1. Trimming took 9 bases from V and 6 from J; bases not matched to a gene: 7. The CDR3 spans 13 residues. Germline assignment: CDR1 LNHDA and CDR2 SQIVND (reference sequence). CDR3 sequence: CASGTGIVQPQHF. Written as DNA, the CDR3 is TGTGCCAGCGGGACAGGTATAGTTCAGCCCCAGCATTTT.

The gene calls are TRBV9 and TRBJ2-2, with D possibly TRBD2 on 6 matching bases. This CDR3 region has 14 residues. The ends were cut back, 0 bases at V and 4 bases at J, with 7 bases in the middle. The germline V gene has CDR1 SGDLS and CDR2 YYNGEE. Here the CDR3 DNA reads TGTGCCAGCAGCGTAGGTAGCGGCACCGGGGAGCTGTTTTTT. It is translated as CASSVGSGTGELFF.

CDR3 nucleotide sequence: TGTGCCAGCAGCGTACAGGCTAACACTGAAGCTTTCTTT. Its translation: CASSVQANTEAFF. This chain joins TRBV7-6 and TRBJ1-1; TRBD1 might be the D (5 bases). The CDR3 totals 13 residues. Germline CDR1 SGHVS, CDR2 FNYEAQ. V gave up 5 bases and J gave up 2 bases, with 9 bases separating them.

This chain connects TRBV12-3 or TRBV12-4 to TRBJ1-2, with 9 bases fitting TRBD1. Trimming cost V 1 base and J 3 bases; bases outside gene matches: 3. The CDR3 is 15 amino acids. This CDR3 is CASSLGTGEDYGYTF. In nucleotides, the CDR3 is TGTGCCAGCAGTTTAGGGACAGGGGAGGACTATGGCTACACCTTC.

This clonotype occurred once. The chain links TRBV27 to TRBJ2-1, with TRBD1 matching 9 bases. V lost 6 bases, J lost 6 bases, and 9 bases stayed unmatched. CDR3 length: 15 residues. Germline assignment: CDR1 MNHEY and CDR2 SMNVEV (reference sequence). The CDR3: CASRPGQGRRNEQFF. The CDR3 nucleotides read TGTGCCAGCAGACCTGGACAGGGGAGACGCAATGAGCAGTTCTTC.

This chain links TRBV29-1 with TRBJ2-7, with D maybe TRBD1 (5 bases). The CDR3 has 13 residues. Looked up from germline, CDR1 is SQVTM and CDR2 is ANQGSEA. The germline V and J ends were trimmed by 5 bases and 2 bases, with 13 bases remaining between them. CDR3 in DNA: TGCAGCGTTTTGGCAGGGCAAGCCTACGAGCAGTACTTC. It is translated as CSVLAGQAYEQYF.

In DNA form, the CDR3 reads TGTGCCAGCAGTCCAGGGGCGAGCTCCTACAATGAGCAGTTCTTC. Translated, it gives CASSPGASSYNEQFF. The chain has TRBV28 and TRBJ2-1; possibly TRBD1 for D (6 bases). The V end was cut by 5 bases, the J end by 0 bases, with 11 bases between. The V gene's germline CDR1 is MDHEN and CDR2 SYDVKM. The CDR3 is made up of 15 amino acids.

The CDR3 DNA reads as TGCAGTGCTAGTCTAGCCGGCTACAATGAGCAGTTCTTC. Translating gives CSASLAGYNEQFF. The chain couples TRBV20-1 to TRBJ2-1; D is perhaps TRBD2 (5 bases). Trimming pared 3 bases from V and 3 bases from J, leaving 9 bases between. This CDR3 spans 13 amino acids. The germline V gene encodes CDR1 DFQATT and CDR2 SNEGSKA (reference sequence).

The chain employs TRBV7-9 and TRBJ2-1; 13 bases align to TRBD2. Germline CDR1 and CDR2: SEHNR and FQNEAQ (reference sequence). After removal of 6 bases from V and 10 bases from J, the junction contained 9 bases not matched to a gene. This CDR3 contains 15 residues. CDR3 in amino acids: CASSFGLAGVREQFF. DNA of the CDR3: TGTGCCAGCAGTTTCGGACTAGCGGGAGTCAGGGAGCAGTTCTTC. Variable domain in full (rest from reference TRBV7-9 and TRBJ2-1): DTGVSQNPRHKITKRGQNVTFRCDPISEHNRLYWYRQTLGQGPEFLTYFQNEAQLEKSRLLSDRFSAERPKGSFSTLEIQRTEQGDSAMYLCASSFGLAGVREQFFGPGTRLTVL.

The V gene is TRBV12-3 or TRBV12-4, the J gene TRBJ2-4, with D possibly matching TRBD2 (5 bases). The CDR3 consists of 15 residues. V was cut by 2 bases and J by 1 base, with 9 bases left in between. The CDR3 region has the DNA TGTGCCAGCAGTTTACCGGGATTGGCCAAAAACATTCAGTACTTC. Translated, it gives CASSLPGLAKNIQYF.

The chain has TRBV11-1 and TRBJ1-1; TRBD1 aligns across 7 bases. This CDR3 has 14 amino acids. CDR1 and CDR2 from the germline V gene are SGHAT and FQDESV (reference sequence). With V trimmed by 2 bases and J by 5 bases, 5 bases remained unmatched. The CDR3, as DNA: TGTGCCAGCAGCTTACTAGGGGGCGGGACTGAAGCTTTCTTT. Translated, it gives CASSLLGGGTEAFF.

CDR3 coding DNA: TGCGCCAGCAGCGCCGCACTAGCGGGCCCTGGCTCCTACAATGAGCAGTTCTTC. Protein sequence: CASSAALAGPGSYNEQFF. J is TRBJ2-1 and V is TRBV5-1; TRBD2 matches 9 bases. Trimming removed 4 bases from V and 0 bases from J; junction bases left unmatched: 11. Germline CDR1 and CDR2: SGHRS and YFSETQ. The length of the CDR3 is 18 residues.

The rearrangement uses TRBV7-9 and TRBJ2-1; 7 bases line up with TRBD2. Losses at the gene ends were 3 bases for V and 3 bases for J; bases not matched to a gene: 11. This CDR3 is 17 amino acids long. Per germline, CDR1 SEHNR and CDR2 FQNEAQ (reference sequence). The CDR3 bases are TGTGCCAGCAGCTTCCCTCTTAGCGGGCGAGACTACAATGAGCAGTTCTTC. This translates into CASSFPLSGRDYNEQFF. Variable domain in full (rest from reference TRBV7-9 and TRBJ2-1): DTGVSQNPRHKITKRGQNVTFRCDPISEHNRLYWYRQTLGQGPEFLTYFQNEAQLEKSRLLSDRFSAERPKGSFSTLEIQRTEQGDSAMYLCASSFPLSGRDYNEQFFGPGTRLTVL.

The chain recombines TRBV5-1 with TRBJ2-6, with 9 bases identical to TRBD1. Germline V gene lookup returns CDR1 SGHRS and CDR2 YFSETQ. The CDR3 sequence is 19 residues long. V trimming: 2 bases; J trimming: 2 bases; junction bases outside the gene matches: 11. The CDR3 loop is CASSFYPGQGLTGANVLTF. The DNA of the CDR3 is TGCGCCAGCAGCTTCTATCCGGGACAGGGTCTTACTGGGGCCAACGTCCTGACTTTC.

This chain joins TRBV4-2 and TRBJ1-5; D not certain. The CDR3 length is 14 residues. V was shortened by 0 bases and J by 9 bases, with 12 bases between the two germline ends. The V gene's germline CDR1 is LGHNA and CDR2 YNFKEQ. The CDR3 region is CASSQDVGEAPQHF. The CDR3 region has the DNA TGTGCCAGCAGCCAAGATGTTGGGGAGGCGCCCCAGCATTTT.

As for this clonotype: The junction and the germline gene differ at one end; a read error may be behind it. V is TRBV6-2 or TRBV6-3 and J is TRBJ2-1; D is unresolved. This CDR3 is built from 14 residues. Looked up from germline, CDR1 is MNHEY and CDR2 is SVGEGT. The CDR3, as DNA: TGTGCCAGCAGCTACTTCGGAACGGACAATGAGCAGTTCTTC. Translating gives CASSYFGTDNEQFF.

J is TRBJ2-2 and V is TRBV9, with 7 bases that match TRBD1. The germline CDR1 and CDR2 sequences are SGDLS and YYNGEE. This CDR3 has 17 residues. With 0 bases clipped from V and 6 bases from J, the junction kept 11 bases outside the gene matches. CDR3 loop: CASSVGRTGPNAGELFF. The CDR3 nucleotides read TGTGCCAGCAGCGTAGGAAGGACAGGCCCAAACGCCGGGGAGCTGTTTTTT.

This chain connects TRBV28 to TRBJ2-7, with D perhaps matching TRBD1 (6 bases). Germline CDR1 reads MDHEN; CDR2 reads SYDVKM. Deletions cut 6 bases from V and 3 bases from J, with 18 bases between. The CDR3 is made up of 15 amino acids. In DNA form, the CDR3 reads TGTGCCAGCAGAGTCCTCAGGGGACACAGCTACGAGCAGTACTTC. It is translated as CASRVLRGHSYEQYF.

The chain uses TRBV27 and TRBJ2-7; 7 nucleotides match TRBD1. This CDR3 region has 14 residues. From germline, CDR1 is MNHEY and CDR2 SMNVEV (reference sequence). V lost 5 bases, J lost 3 bases, and 7 bases stayed unmatched. DNA of the CDR3: TGTGCCAGCAGTCCAGGGGACAGCTTCTACGAGCAGTACTTC. Protein: CASSPGDSFYEQYF.

The CDR3 protein is CSVGPVTYYNEQFF. CDR3 coding DNA: TGCAGCGTTGGACCTGTCACGTATTACAATGAGCAGTTCTTC. The V and J genes are TRBV29-1 and TRBJ2-1; D is unresolved. V was cut by 4 bases and J by 4 bases, with 14 bases left in between. CDR3 length: 14 residues. The V gene's germline CDR1 is SQVTM and CDR2 ANQGSEA.

This sequence joins TRBV4-3 and TRBJ1-3; D remains unclear. V shed 1 base and J shed 0 bases, with 7 bases lying between them. The germline V gene has CDR1 LGHNA and CDR2 YSLEER. CDR3 length: 15 amino acids. The CDR3 spells CASSQAQSSGNTIYF. The CDR3 coding sequence is TGCGCCAGCAGCCAAGCCCAAAGCTCTGGAAACACCATATATTTT.

The rearrangement links TRBV14 to TRBJ1-2, with 7 bases matching TRBD1. Germline CDR1 reads SGHDN; CDR2 reads FVKESK. The trim removed 6 bases at V and 4 bases at J, leaving 8 bases unmatched. The length of the CDR3 is 14 residues. The CDR3, as DNA: TGTGCCAGCAGTAACCCGGGACAGCTCTATGGCTACACCTTC. This encodes CASSNPGQLYGYTF.

This clonotype was picked up one time. This sequence joins TRBV19 and TRBJ2-1; 7 bases map to TRBD2. V shed 3 bases and J 1 base; nucleotides not matched to a gene: 0. The CDR3 spans 14 residues. The germline V gene encodes CDR1 LNHDA and CDR2 SQIVND (reference sequence). CDR3 protein: CASSMGGSYNEQFF. For the CDR3, the DNA is TGTGCCAGTAGTATGGGGGGGTCCTACAATGAGCAGTTCTTC.

The genes are TRBV9 and TRBJ2-1, with D tentatively TRBD2 (5 bases). Trimming cost V 0 bases and J 2 bases, with 9 bases left between them. CDR3 length equals 15 residues. CDR1 and CDR2 from the germline V gene are SGDLS and YYNGEE. The CDR3 sequence is CASSVGSGPYNEQFF. CDR3 coding DNA: TGTGCCAGCAGCGTAGGAAGCGGACCCTACAATGAGCAGTTCTTC.

This clonotype is a singleton in its sample. This chain links TRBV7-9 with TRBJ1-1, with D hard to call. Trimming removed 4 bases at V and 0 bases at J, with 12 bases between. CDR1 is SEHNR and CDR2 is FQNEAQ in the germline V gene (reference sequence). This CDR3 contains 15 residues. CDR3 bases: TGTGCCAGCAGCTCCATGGACGCCATGAACACTGAAGCTTTCTTT. Translation gives CASSSMDAMNTEAFF.

The chain links TRBV30 to TRBJ1-1, with D tentatively TRBD1 (5 bases). V lost 5 bases and J lost 5, with 15 bases in between. The CDR3 runs to 13 residues. Looked up from germline, CDR1 is GTSNPN and CDR2 is SVGIG (reference sequence). Written as DNA, the CDR3 is TGTGCCTGGGAGGGAGGGGCGTGGACTGAAGCTTTCTTT. Encoded protein: CAWEGGAWTEAFF. The whole variable domain, filled in from reference TRBV30 and TRBJ1-1, reads SQTIHQWPATLVQPVGSPLSLECTVEGTSNPNLYWYRQAAGRGLQLLFYSVGIGQISSEVPQNLSASRPQDRQFILSSKKLLLSDSGFYLCAWEGGAWTEAFFGQGTRLTVV.